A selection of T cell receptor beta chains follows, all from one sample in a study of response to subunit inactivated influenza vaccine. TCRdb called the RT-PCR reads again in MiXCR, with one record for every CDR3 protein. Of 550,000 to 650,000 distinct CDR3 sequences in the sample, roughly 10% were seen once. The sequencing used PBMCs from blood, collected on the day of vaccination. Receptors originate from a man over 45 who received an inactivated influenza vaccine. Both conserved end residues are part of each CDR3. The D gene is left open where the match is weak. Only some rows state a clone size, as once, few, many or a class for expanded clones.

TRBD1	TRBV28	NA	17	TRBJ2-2	TGTGCCAGCGGGACTGAGCCGGGACAGGGAGACACCGGGGAGCTGTTTTTT	CASGTEPGQGDTGELFF
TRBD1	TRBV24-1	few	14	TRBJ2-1	TGTGCCACCAGTCAGGGACAGGGGGGCTATGAGCAGTTCTTC	CATSQGQGGYEQFF
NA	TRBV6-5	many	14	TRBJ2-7	TGTGCCAGCAGTCTACGGGGGGCAGGGTACGAGCAGTACTTC	CASSLRGAGYEQYF
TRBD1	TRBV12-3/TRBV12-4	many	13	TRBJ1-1	TGTGCCAGCAGGACGACAGGGGGTACTGAAGCTTTCTTT	CASRTTGGTEAFF
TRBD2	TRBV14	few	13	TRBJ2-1	TGTGCCAGCAGCAATGGACTAGCGCAGGAGCAGTTCTTC	CASSNGLAQEQFF
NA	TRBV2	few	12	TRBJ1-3	TGTGCCAGCAACAGGGATGGAAACACCATATATTTT	CASNRDGNTIYF
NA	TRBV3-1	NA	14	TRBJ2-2	TGTGCCAGCAGCCATAGCGAAAACACCGGGGAGCTGTTTTTT	CASSHSENTGELFF
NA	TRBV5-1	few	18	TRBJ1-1	TGCGCCAGCAGCTTGGGGATCCGGGACATTAAAACGAACACTGAAGCTTTCTTT	CASSLGIRDIKTNTEAFF
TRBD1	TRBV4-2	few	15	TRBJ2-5	TGTGCCAGCAGCCAAGAACTAGGGGGCAGTGAGACCCAGTACTTC	CASSQELGGSETQYF
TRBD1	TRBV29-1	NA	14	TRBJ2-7	TGCAGCGTTTCCCCTGACAGGGCGTCCTACGAGCAGTACTTC	CSVSPDRASYEQYF
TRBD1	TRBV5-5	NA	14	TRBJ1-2	TGTGCCAGCAGCCATCCGACAGGGGTCTACGGCTACACCTTC	CASSHPTGVYGYTF
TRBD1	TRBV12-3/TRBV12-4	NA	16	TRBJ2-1	TGTGCCAGCAAACCCTTCCCGGGGGACAGGTTTGGTGAGCAGTTCTTC	CASKPFPGDRFGEQFF
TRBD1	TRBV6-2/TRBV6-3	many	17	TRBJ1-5	TGTGCCAGCAGGAGACAGGGGTCATTTGAGCGCAATCAGCCCCAGCATTTT	CASRRQGSFERNQPQHF
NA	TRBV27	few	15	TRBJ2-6	TGTGCCAGCAGCCACGGCATCTCTGGGGCCAACGTCCTGACTTTC	CASSHGISGANVLTF
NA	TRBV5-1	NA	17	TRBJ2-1	TGCGCCAGCAGCTTGTCGGGCCAACACGTGGGCTACAATGAGCAGTTCTTC	CASSLSGQHVGYNEQFF
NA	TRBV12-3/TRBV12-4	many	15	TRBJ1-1	TGTGCCAGCAGTTTATTCAGGGCGGGGGACACTGAAGCTTTCTTT	CASSLFRAGDTEAFF
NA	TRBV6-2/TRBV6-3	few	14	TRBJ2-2	TGTGCCAGCAGTTCTCGGGGGAACACCGGGGAGCTGTTTTTT	CASSSRGNTGELFF
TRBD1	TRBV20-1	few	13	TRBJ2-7	TGCAGTGCGCCCGGGACAGGGCTCTACGAGCAGTACTTC	CSAPGTGLYEQYF
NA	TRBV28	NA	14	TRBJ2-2	TGTGCCAGCAGTTTTGTAGCCTACACCGGGGAGCTGTTTTTT	CASSFVAYTGELFF
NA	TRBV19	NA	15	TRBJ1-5	TGTGCCAGTAGTCTATGGGGGTATAGCAATCAGCCCCAGCATTTT	CASSLWGYSNQPQHF
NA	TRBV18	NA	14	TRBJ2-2	TGTGCCAGCTCACCTGGCAGCAGCACCGGGGAGCTGTTTTTT	CASSPGSSTGELFF
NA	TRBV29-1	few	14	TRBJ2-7	TGCAGCGTTGCGGGTTCTCAAGGGGCCTACGAGCAGTACTTC	CSVAGSQGAYEQYF
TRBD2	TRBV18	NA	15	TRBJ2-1	TGTGCCAGCTCCCCCGGGACTAGCGGCCCCTATGAGCAGTTCTTC	CASSPGTSGPYEQFF
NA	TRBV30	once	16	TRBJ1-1	TGTGCCTGGAGTTTCGGAGGTGGCACCCCAGGGACTGAAGCTTTCTTT	CAWSFGGGTPGTEAFF
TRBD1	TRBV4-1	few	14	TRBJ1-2	TGCGCCAGCAGCCGAACCGGGACAGATTATGGCTACACCTTC	CASSRTGTDYGYTF
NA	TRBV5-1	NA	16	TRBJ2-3	TGCGCCAGCAGCTTGGACCAGACGGTAGGGACAGATACGCAGTATTTT	CASSLDQTVGTDTQYF
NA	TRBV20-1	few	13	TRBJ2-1	TGCAGTGCTAGAGCGTTACAGGGTCGAGAGCAGTTCTTC	CSARALQGREQFF
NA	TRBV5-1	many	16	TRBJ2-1	TGCGCCAGCAGCTTGAGCGGGCTAAGGGGGTACAATGAGCAGTTCTTC	CASSLSGLRGYNEQFF
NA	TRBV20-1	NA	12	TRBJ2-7	TGCAGTGCTAGAAACGGGCTCTACGAGCAGTACTTC	CSARNGLYEQYF
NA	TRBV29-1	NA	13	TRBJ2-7	TGCAGCGTCTCAATGGGGGCCGGCTACGAGCAGTACTTC	CSVSMGAGYEQYF
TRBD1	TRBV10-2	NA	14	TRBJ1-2	TGCGCCAGCAGACCGGGACAGGGTGGCTATGGCTACACCTTC	CASRPGQGGYGYTF
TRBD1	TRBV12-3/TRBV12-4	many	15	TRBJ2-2	TGTGCCAGCAGAGCGACCGGGACAGGGCCCGGGGAGCTGTTTTTT	CASRATGTGPGELFF
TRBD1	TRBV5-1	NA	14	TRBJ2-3	TGCGCCAGCAGGGGTCTTCAGGGGGCGGATACGCAGTATTTT	CASRGLQGADTQYF
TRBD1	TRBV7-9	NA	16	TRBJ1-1	TGTGCCAGCAGCTTTACACCGGGACAGGGAAACACTGAAGCTTTCTTT	CASSFTPGQGNTEAFF
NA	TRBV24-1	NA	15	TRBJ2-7	TGTGCCACCAGTGACTCCGGGACATTCTCCTACGAGCAGTACTTC	CATSDSGTFSYEQYF
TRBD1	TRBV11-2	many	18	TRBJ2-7	TGTGCCAGCAGCTTAATTCGGACAGGGAAGAGGACGTCCTACGAGCAGTACTTC	CASSLIRTGKRTSYEQYF
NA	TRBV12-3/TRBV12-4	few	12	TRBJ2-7	TGTGCCAGCAGTCATAAAACCTACGAGCAGTACTTC	CASSHKTYEQYF
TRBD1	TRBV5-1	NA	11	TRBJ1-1	TGCGCCAGCAGCTCACAGGGGGTAGCTTTCTTT	CASSSQGVAFF
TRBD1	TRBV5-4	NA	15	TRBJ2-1	TGTGCCAGCAGCTCGGCGACAGGGGCTTACAATGAGCAGTTCTTC	CASSSATGAYNEQFF
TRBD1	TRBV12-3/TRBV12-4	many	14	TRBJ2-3	TGTGCCAGCAGTTTTGGTCAGGGGGCAGATACGCAGTATTTT	CASSFGQGADTQYF
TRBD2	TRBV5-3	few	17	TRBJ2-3	TGTGCCAGTAGGCTAGCGGGGGGTTTTCATGGTGGAGATACGCAGTATTTT	CASRLAGGFHGGDTQYF
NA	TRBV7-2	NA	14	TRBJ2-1	TGTGCCAGCAGCTTAGTCCGAAGCGGCAATGAGCAGTTCTTC	CASSLVRSGNEQFF
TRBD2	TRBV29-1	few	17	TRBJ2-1	TGCAGCGCTACGGGACTAGCGGGAGAGGTGACCTACAATGAGCAGTTCTTC	CSATGLAGEVTYNEQFF
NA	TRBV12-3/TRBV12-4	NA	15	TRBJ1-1	TGTGCCAGCAGTACGACAAATATTTTAATCACTGAAGCTTTCTTT	CASSTTNILITEAFF
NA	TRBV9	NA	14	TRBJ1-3	TGTGCCAGCAGCGTAGTTGCCAAGGATCGAACCATATATTTT	CASSVVAKDRTIYF
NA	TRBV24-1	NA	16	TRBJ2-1	TGTGCCACCAGTGATCTTGGGCAGGTGCCACACAATGAGCAGTTCTTC	CATSDLGQVPHNEQFF
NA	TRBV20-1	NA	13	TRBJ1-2	TGCAGTGCCACGGAGCCGCCTTACTATGGCTACACCTTC	CSATEPPYYGYTF
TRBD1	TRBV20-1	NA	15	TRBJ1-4	TGCAGTGCTAGAGATGGGGACAGGGTTAATGAAAAACTGTTTTTT	CSARDGDRVNEKLFF
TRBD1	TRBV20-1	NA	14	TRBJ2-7	TGCAGTGCTAGATTGGACAGGGCCTTCTACGAGCAGTACTTC	CSARLDRAFYEQYF
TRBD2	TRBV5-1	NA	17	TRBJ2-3	TGCGCCAGCAGCTCAGGACTAGCGGGGGTTTCCACAGATACGCAGTATTTT	CASSSGLAGVSTDTQYF
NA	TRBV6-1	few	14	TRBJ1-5	TGTGCCAGCAGACTGGACACGAGCAATCAGCCCCAGCATTTT	CASRLDTSNQPQHF